This entry lists 27 T cell receptor beta chains sequenced from one sample in a study of monozygotic twins with inflammatory bowel disease. TCRdb reanalyzed the 5' RACE reads and collapses them to one entry per CDR3 protein, without DNA. The listing contains fewer than 110,000 distinct CDR3 sequences. Sequencing was done on a sample of blood. All receptors come from a human donor with ulcerative colitis or Crohn's disease, or a healthy co-twin of an affected twin (not recorded which).

This chain links TRBV28 with TRBJ2-7; absent DNA, TCRdb's TRBD1 call cannot be checked. Germline-derived CDR1 and CDR2 are MDHEN and SYDVKM. The CDR3 runs to 15 residues. The CDR3 here is CASSLSRSPAYEQYF.

The chain has TRBV11-2 and TRBJ1-1; TCRdb reports TRBD1, a call that lacks DNA to check it against. The CDR3 length is 14 residues. Germline V lookup: CDR1 SGHAT, CDR2 FQNNGV. CDR3 residues: CASRTTGLNTEAFF.

V and J are TRBV7-2 and TRBJ2-7; the D gene TCRdb calls, TRBD2, cannot be checked with no DNA. There are 12 residues in the CDR3. Per germline, CDR1 SGHTA and CDR2 FQGNSA. The CDR3 sequence: CASSSTSGPRYF.

This chain uses TRBV24-1 with TRBJ1-2. Germline CDR1 reads KGHDR; CDR2 reads SFDVKD. The CDR3 has 15 residues. The CDR3 loop reads CATSDSGSANYGYTF.

This chain links TRBV28 with TRBJ1-5; the TCRdb D gene call, TRBD1, has no DNA to confirm it. Per the germline V gene, CDR1 is MDHEN and CDR2 is SYDVKM. This CDR3 contains 18 residues. Here the CDR3 reads CASSPTRGLGSLDQPQHF.

The chain has TRBV5-5 and TRBJ2-2; TCRdb's D call of TRBD2 is untestable without DNA. Per germline, CDR1 SGHKS and CDR2 YYEKEE (reference sequence). The CDR3 loop spans 18 amino acids. CDR3 residues: CASSPARDAGQITGELFF.

This chain connects TRBV20-1 to TRBJ2-7; no DNA is available, so the TRBD2 call from TCRdb remains unchecked. There are 15 residues in the CDR3. CDR1 and CDR2 from the germline V gene are DFQATT and SNEGSKA (reference sequence). CDR3 amino acids: CSARGRLAEPREQYF.

The chain joins TRBV29-1 to TRBJ2-1; with no DNA, the TCRdb D assignment of TRBD1 cannot be verified. There are 20 residues in the CDR3. Per germline, CDR1 SQVTM and CDR2 ANQGSEA. The CDR3 protein is CSVEDNGGQGASGSYNEQFF.

This rearrangement joins TRBV27 to TRBJ1-2; TCRdb selects TRBD1, and the lack of DNA leaves this call unchecked. The germline CDR1 and CDR2 sequences are MNHEY and SMNVEV (reference sequence). This CDR3 has 14 amino acids. CDR3: CASREGGRLYGYTF.

V usage is TRBV24-1 and J usage is TRBJ2-1; TCRdb's D gene call, TRBD1, goes unchecked for lack of DNA. The CDR3 spans 15 residues. CDR1 and CDR2 (germline): KGHDR, SFDVKD. CDR3 in amino acids: CATSDPGTDFNEQFF.

The rearrangement uses TRBV7-2 and TRBJ2-5; the TCRdb D gene call, TRBD1, has no DNA to confirm it. The CDR3 is made up of 15 amino acids. CDR1 is SGHTA, CDR2 FQGNSA, per germline. CDR3 residues: CASSGTRTGPETQYF. The full variable domain, in which reference TRBV7-2 and TRBJ2-5 provide the parts outside the CDR3, is GAGVSQSPSNKVTEKGKDVELRCDPISGHTALYWYRQSLGQGLEFLIYFQGNSAPDKSGLPSDRFSAERTGGSVSTLTIQRTQQEDSAVYLCASSGTRTGPETQYFGPGTRLLVL.

The V call is TRBV5-5, the J call TRBJ2-7. Germline CDR1 and CDR2: SGHKS and YYEKEE (reference sequence). The CDR3 contains 13 residues. The chain's CDR3 is CASSPTDSYEQYF.

V and J are TRBV7-9 and TRBJ1-4. The CDR3 extends over 11 amino acids. Per germline, CDR1 SEHNR and CDR2 FQNEAQ (reference sequence). The CDR3 protein is CASSAKIGLFF. Combining the CDR3 with reference TRBV7-9 and TRBJ1-4 gives the whole variable domain DTGVSQNPRHKITKRGQNVTFRCDPISEHNRLYWYRQTLGQGPEFLTYFQNEAQLEKSRLLSDRFSAERPKGSFSTLEIQRTEQGDSAMYLCASSAKIGLFFGSGTQLSVL.

The genes are TRBV5-6 and TRBJ2-1; the TCRdb D gene call, TRBD2, has no DNA to confirm it. The germline CDR1 and CDR2 sequences are SGHDT and YYEEEE. The CDR3 is made up of 14 amino acids. The CDR3 loop reads CASSLQTSWNEQFF.

J is TRBJ2-7 and V is TRBV7-2; TCRdb's assignment of TRBD1 cannot be checked, as there is no DNA. Germline V gene data show CDR1 as SGHTA and CDR2 as FQGNSA. The CDR3 is 16 residues long. Here the CDR3 reads CASSSGGGRRTYEQYF.

V is TRBV18 and J is TRBJ2-7. Germline loops: CDR1 KGHSH, CDR2 LQKENI. The CDR3 is made up of 15 amino acids. CDR3 loop: CASVSDGQGAYEQYF.

The chain employs TRBV11-2 and TRBJ2-2; TCRdb proposes TRBD2, but this gene call is untestable without DNA. There are 16 residues in the CDR3. Germline lookup yields CDR1 SGHAT and CDR2 FQNNGV. This CDR3 reads CASSFRTSGGAGELFF.

The V gene is TRBV4-3, the J gene TRBJ1-4; no DNA is available, so the TRBD1 call from TCRdb remains unchecked. The CDR3 is 15 amino acids. Germline V CDR1 and CDR2: LGHNA, YSLEER. The CDR3 sequence is CASSQDRTEFEKLFF.

The J gene is TRBJ2-7, the V gene TRBV6-1; with no DNA, the TCRdb D assignment of TRBD1 cannot be verified. CDR1 MNHNS and CDR2 SASEGT come from the germline V gene. CDR3 length: 15 amino acids. CDR3 amino acids: CASRRDRQGSYEQYF.

The CDR3: CASSLWSPRTGEANNEQFF. The rearrangement uses TRBV28 and TRBJ2-1; as DNA is missing, the TRBD1 call by TCRdb cannot be tested. The CDR3 extends over 19 amino acids. Per germline, CDR1 MDHEN and CDR2 SYDVKM.

V and J are TRBV7-2 and TRBJ2-2. Germline loops: CDR1 SGHTA, CDR2 FQGNSA. The CDR3 spans 17 residues. The CDR3 reads CASSLALKFANTGELFF.

The chain employs TRBV7-2 and TRBJ1-5. The CDR3 covers 17 residues. Germline V lookup: CDR1 SGHTA, CDR2 FQGNSA. The CDR3 spells CASSLAPGGRGNQPQHF. Using reference TRBV7-2 and TRBJ1-5 for the parts outside the CDR3, the full variable domain is GAGVSQSPSNKVTEKGKDVELRCDPISGHTALYWYRQSLGQGLEFLIYFQGNSAPDKSGLPSDRFSAERTGGSVSTLTIQRTQQEDSAVYLCASSLAPGGRGNQPQHFGDGTRLSIL.

V gene TRBV14 combines with J gene TRBJ2-1; TCRdb reports TRBD2, a call that lacks DNA to check it against. The germline gives CDR1 SGHDN, CDR2 FVKESK. The CDR3 runs 19 residues. The CDR3 protein is CASSHTGLAAYSSYNEQFF. Full variable domain (remainder filled in from reference TRBV14 and TRBJ2-1): EAGVTQFPSHSVIEKGQTVTLRCDPISGHDNLYWYRRVMGKEIKFLLHFVKESKQDESGMPNNRFLAERTGGTYSTLKVQPAELEDSGVYFCASSHTGLAAYSSYNEQFFGPGTRLTVL.

The V call is TRBV6-5, the J call TRBJ1-2; the TCRdb D gene call, TRBD1, has no DNA to confirm it. Germline V lookup: CDR1 MNHEY, CDR2 SVGAGI. The CDR3 has 16 amino acids. The CDR3 loop reads CASSRLTGGGRYGYTF.

V gene TRBV7-8 combines with J gene TRBJ2-7; no DNA is available, so the TRBD1 call from TCRdb remains unchecked. The CDR3 extends over 14 amino acids. Per the germline V gene, CDR1 is SGHVS and CDR2 is FQNEAQ. CDR3 protein: CASSLDTGGRSQYF. The full variable domain, with the rest looked up from reference TRBV7-8 and TRBJ2-7, is GAGVSQSPRYKVAKRGQDVALRCDPISGHVSLFWYQQALGQGPEFLTYFQNEAQLDKSGLPSDRFFAERPEGSVSTLKIQRTQQEDSAVYLCASSLDTGGRSQYFGPGTRLTVT.

The rearrangement uses TRBV7-3 and TRBJ1-3; TCRdb names TRBD1, which stays unverified in the absence of DNA. Germline V lookup: CDR1 SGHTA, CDR2 FQGTGA. The CDR3 sequence is 17 residues long. This CDR3 is CASTMTGPVSAGNTIYF.

This chain connects TRBV15 to TRBJ2-7. The CDR3 sequence is 13 residues long. Germline-derived CDR1 and CDR2 are LNHNV and YYDKDF (reference sequence). CDR3 loop: CATSRGGSYEQYF. The whole variable domain, remainder taken from reference TRBV15 and TRBJ2-7, is DAMVIQNPRYQVTQFGKPVTLSCSQTLNHNVMYWYQQKSSQAPKLLFHYYDKDFNNEADTPDNFQSRRPNTSFCFLDIRSPGLGDTAMYLCATSRGGSYEQYFGPGTRLTVT.